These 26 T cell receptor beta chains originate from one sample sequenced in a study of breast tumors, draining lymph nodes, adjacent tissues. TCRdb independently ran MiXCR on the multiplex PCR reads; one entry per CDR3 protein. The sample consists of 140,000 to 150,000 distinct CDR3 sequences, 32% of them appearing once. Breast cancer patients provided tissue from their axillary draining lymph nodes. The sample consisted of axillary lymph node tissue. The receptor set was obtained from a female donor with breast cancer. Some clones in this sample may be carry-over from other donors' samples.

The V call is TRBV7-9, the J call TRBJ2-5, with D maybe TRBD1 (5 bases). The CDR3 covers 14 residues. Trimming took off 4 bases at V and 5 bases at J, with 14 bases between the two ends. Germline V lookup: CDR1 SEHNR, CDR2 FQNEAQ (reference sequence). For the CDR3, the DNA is TGTGCCAGCAGCTGGGATTCAGGGTGGGAGACCCAGTACTTC. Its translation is CASSWDSGWETQYF.

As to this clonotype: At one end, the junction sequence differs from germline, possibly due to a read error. The CDR3 is CASSHSTGPNNYGYTF. The CDR3 DNA is TGTGCCAGCAGTCACTCTACCGGGCCCAACAACTATGGCTACACCTTC. V is TRBV6-5 and J is TRBJ1-2; D is unclear. The CDR3 is made up of 16 amino acids. Looked up from germline, CDR1 is MNHEY and CDR2 is SVGAGI.

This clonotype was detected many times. CDR3 DNA sequence: TGTGCCAGCAGTTTAGCCTACAATCAGCCCCAGCATTTT. Amino acids: CASSLAYNQPQHF. The chain recombines TRBV12-3 or TRBV12-4 with TRBJ1-5, with D unclear. The CDR3 consists of 13 residues. Trimming took 0 bases from V and 3 from J, leaving 3 bases between them.

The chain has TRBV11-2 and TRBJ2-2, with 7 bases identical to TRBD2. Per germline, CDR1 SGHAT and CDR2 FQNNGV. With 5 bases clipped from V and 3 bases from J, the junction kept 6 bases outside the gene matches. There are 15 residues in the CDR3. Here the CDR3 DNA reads TGTGCCAGCAGCCAAGCGGGACTTCACACCGGGGAGCTGTTTTTT. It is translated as CASSQAGLHTGELFF. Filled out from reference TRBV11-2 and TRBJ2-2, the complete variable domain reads EAGVAQSPRYKIIEKRQSVAFWCNPISGHATLYWYQQILGQGPKLLIQFQNNGVVDDSQLPKDRFSAERLKGVDSTLKIQPAKLEDSAVYLCASSQAGLHTGELFFGEGSRLTVL.

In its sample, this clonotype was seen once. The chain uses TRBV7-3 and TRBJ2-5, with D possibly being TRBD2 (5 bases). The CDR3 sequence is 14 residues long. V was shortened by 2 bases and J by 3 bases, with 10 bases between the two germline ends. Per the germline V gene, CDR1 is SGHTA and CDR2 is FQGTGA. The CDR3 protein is CASSLRTGKETQYF. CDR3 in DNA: TGTGCCAGCAGCTTACGGACGGGAAAAGAGACCCAGTACTTC.

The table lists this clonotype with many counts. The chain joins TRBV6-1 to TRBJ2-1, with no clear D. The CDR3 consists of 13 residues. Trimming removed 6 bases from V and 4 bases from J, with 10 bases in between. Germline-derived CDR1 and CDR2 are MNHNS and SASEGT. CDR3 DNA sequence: TGTGCCAGCAGCCAACCTATTTACAATGAGCAGTTCTTC. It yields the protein CASSQPIYNEQFF.

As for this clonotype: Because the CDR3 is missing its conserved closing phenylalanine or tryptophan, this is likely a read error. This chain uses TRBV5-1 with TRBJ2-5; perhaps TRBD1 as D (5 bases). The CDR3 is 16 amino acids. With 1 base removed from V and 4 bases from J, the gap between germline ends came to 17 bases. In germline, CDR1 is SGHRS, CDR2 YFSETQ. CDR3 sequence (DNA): TGCGCCAGCAGCTTGCTACCCGCGGACATGATAGAGACCCAGTACCTC. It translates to CASSLLPADMIETQYL.

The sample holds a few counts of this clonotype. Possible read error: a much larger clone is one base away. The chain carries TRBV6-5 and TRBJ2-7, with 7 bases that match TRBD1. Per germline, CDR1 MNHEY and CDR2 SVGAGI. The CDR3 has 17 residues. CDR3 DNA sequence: TGTGCCGGCAGTTACTCGAACTACAGGGGTATACCCTACGAGCAGTACTTC. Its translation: CAGSYSNYRGIPYEQYF.

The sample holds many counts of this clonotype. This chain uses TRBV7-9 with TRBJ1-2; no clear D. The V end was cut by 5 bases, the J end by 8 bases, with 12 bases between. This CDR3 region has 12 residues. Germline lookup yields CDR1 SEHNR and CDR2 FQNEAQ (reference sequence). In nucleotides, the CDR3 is TGTGCCAGCAGCCCAGGTGGTCTCGGCTACACCTTC. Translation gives CASSPGGLGYTF.

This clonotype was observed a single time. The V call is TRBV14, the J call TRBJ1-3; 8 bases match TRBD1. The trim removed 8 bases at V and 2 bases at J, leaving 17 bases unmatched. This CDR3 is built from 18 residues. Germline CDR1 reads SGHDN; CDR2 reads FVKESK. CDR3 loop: CASRGQGGLRDAGNTIYF. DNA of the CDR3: TGTGCCAGCCGTGGACAGGGAGGACTACGTGACGCTGGAAACACCATATATTTT.

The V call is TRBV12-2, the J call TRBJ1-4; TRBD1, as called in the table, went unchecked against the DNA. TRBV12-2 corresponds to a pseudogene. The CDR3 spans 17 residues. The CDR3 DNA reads TGTGCAAGTCGCTTAGCGATACGGGGGCTTTGGGGTGAAAAACTGTTTTTT. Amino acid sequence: CASRLAIRGLWGEKLFF.

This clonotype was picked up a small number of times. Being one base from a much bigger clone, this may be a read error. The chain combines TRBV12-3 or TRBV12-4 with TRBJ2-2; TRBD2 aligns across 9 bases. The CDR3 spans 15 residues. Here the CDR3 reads CAGSLRRGGTGELFF. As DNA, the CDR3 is TGTGCCGGCAGTTTACGGCGGGGGGGCACCGGGGAGCTGTTTTTT.

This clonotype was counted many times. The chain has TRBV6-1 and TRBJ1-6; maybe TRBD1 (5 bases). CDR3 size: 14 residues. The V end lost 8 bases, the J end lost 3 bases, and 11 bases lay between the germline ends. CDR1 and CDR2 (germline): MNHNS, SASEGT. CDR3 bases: TGTGCCAGCGGCGGGGCAGACTATAATTCACCCCTCCACTTT. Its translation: CASGGADYNSPLHF.

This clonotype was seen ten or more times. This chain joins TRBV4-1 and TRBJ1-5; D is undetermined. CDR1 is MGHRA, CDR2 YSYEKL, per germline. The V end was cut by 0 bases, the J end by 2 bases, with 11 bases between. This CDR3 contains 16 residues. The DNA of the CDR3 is TGCGCCAGCAGCCAAGAAGGATACAGCCGCAATCAGCCCCAGCATTTT. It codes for CASSQEGYSRNQPQHF.

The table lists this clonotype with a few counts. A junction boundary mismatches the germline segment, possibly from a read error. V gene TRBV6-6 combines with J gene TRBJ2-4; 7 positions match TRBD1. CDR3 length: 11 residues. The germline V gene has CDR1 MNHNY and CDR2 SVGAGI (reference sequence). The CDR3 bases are TGTGCCAGCAGTTACGGGGACAGTCGGGACTTC. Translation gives CASSYGDSRDF.

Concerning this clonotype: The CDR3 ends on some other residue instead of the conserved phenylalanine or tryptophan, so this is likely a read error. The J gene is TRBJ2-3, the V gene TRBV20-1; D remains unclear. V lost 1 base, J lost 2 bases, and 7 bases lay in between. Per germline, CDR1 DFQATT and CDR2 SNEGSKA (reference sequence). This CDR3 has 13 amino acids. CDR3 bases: TGCAGTGCTAGAGGACCCAACACAGATACGCAGTATCTT. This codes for CSARGPNTDTQYL.

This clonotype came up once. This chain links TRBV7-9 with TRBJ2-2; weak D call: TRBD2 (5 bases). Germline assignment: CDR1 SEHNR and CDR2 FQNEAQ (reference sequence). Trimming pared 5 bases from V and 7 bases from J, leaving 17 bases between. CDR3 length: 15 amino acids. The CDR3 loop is CASSGDSAGSGELFF. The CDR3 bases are TGTGCCAGCAGCGGCGATTCGGCTGGGAGCGGGGAGCTGTTTTTT.

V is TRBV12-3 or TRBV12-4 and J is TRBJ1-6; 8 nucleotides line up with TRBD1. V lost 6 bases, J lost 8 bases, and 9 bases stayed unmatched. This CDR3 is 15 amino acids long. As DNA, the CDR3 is TGTGCCAGCAGGGAGGGACAGGTCGGATATTCACCCCTCCACTTT. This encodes CASREGQVGYSPLHF.

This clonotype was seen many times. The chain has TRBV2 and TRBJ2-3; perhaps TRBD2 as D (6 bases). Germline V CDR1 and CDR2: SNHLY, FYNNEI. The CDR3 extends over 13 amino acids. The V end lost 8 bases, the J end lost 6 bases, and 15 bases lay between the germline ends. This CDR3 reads CASSDSSVDTQYF. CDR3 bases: TGTGCCAGCTCTGATTCTAGCGTCGATACGCAGTATTTT.

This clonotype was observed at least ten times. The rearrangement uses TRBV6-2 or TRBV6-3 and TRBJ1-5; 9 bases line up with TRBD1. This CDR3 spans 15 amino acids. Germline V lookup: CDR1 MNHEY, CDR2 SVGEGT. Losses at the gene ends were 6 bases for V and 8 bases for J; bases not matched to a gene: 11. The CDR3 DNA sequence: TGTGCCAGCAGCGAGGACAGGGGCGATGCGGAGCCCCAGCATTTT. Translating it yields CASSEDRGDAEPQHF.

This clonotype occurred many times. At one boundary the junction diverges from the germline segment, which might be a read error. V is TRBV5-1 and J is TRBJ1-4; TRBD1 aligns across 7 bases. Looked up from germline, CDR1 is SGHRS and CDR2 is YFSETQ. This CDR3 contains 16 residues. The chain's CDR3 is CASTLGGGPTNEKLFF. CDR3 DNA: TGCGCCAGCACCTTGGGAGGGGGCCCGACTAATGAAAAACTGTTTTTT.

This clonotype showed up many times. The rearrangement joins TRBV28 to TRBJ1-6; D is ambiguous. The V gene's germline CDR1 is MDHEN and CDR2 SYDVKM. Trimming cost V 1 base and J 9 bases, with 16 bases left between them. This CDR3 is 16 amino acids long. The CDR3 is CASSLSGPPERSPLHF. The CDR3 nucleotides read TGTGCCAGCAGTTTATCGGGCCCACCGGAACGTTCACCCCTCCACTTT. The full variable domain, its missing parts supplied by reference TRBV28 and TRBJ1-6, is DVKVTQSSRYLVKRTGEKVFLECVQDMDHENMFWYRQDPGLGLRLIYFSYDVKMKEKGDIPEGYSVSREKKERFSLILESASTNQTSMYLCASSLSGPPERSPLHFGNGTRLTVT.

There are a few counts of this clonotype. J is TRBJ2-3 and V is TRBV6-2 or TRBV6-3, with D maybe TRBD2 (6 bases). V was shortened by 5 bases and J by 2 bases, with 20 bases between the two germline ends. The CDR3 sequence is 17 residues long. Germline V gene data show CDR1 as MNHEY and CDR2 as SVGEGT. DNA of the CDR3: TGTGCCAGCAGTCACCCCTCGGCGGGGATATACACAGATACGCAGTATTTT. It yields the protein CASSHPSAGIYTDTQYF.

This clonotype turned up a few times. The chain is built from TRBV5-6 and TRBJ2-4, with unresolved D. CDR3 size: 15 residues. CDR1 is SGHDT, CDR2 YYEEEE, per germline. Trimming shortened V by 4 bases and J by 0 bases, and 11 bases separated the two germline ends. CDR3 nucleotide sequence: TGTGCCAGCAGCGTGACCGAACTAGCCAAAAACATTCAGTACTTC. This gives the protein CASSVTELAKNIQYF.

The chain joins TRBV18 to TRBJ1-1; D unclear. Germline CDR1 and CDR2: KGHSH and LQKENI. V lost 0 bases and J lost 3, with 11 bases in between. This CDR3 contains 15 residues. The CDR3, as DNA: TGTGCCAGCTCACCACCCAGTCATGGGGACACTGAAGCTTTCTTT. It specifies CASSPPSHGDTEAFF.

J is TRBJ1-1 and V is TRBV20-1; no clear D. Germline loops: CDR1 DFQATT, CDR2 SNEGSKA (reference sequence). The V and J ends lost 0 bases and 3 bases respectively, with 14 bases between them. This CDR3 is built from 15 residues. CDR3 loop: CSARDHAGEYTEAFF. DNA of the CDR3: TGCAGTGCTAGAGATCATGCGGGAGAATACACTGAAGCTTTCTTT.